This TCR beta chain appears in the sequencing data of a study of cytomegalovirus exposure and HLA in healthy donors. Across the study: Early on, a data release was issued that held 80 million or so unique TCRs from HLA-typed donors.

Primers: 60 Vbeta forward and 13 Jbeta reverse. Profiled with immunoSEQ multiplex PCR; TCRdb holds only in-frame clones, not every one. In the table there are fewer than 350,000 clones, 70% to 90% of which are singletons. General study results and limits: Segments of the TCR beta V type were, in most cases, productive about 87% or about 30% of the time in an earlier analysis. The study put roughly 160 TCR beta chains on its list as cytomegalovirus-associated.

The CDR3 is 13 residues long. V lost 4 bases and J lost 6; bases outside the gene matches: 6. CDR1 is SGHDT and CDR2 is YYEEEE in the germline V gene. Concerning this clone: The antigen remains undetermined.

The rearrangement uses TRBV5-6 and TRBJ1-2; 7 bases align to TRBD1. The source is a young woman in good health and CMV-seronegative. The specimen was PBMCs. Here the CDR3 DNA reads TGTGCCAGCAGCCCCGACAGGGTCCATGGCTACACCTTC. As protein: CASSPDRVHGYTF.